The present T cell receptor beta chain was sequenced within a study of blood T cell repertoires in COVID-19. This clone was recorded a few times. Clones were sequenced by immunoSEQ multiplex PCR, and TCRdb holds only the in-frame ones, with some missing. The sample holds 150,000 to 200,000 clones; around 85% are singletons and the top ten take around 6.2%. Germline-derived CDR1 and CDR2 are MNHEY and SVGAGI. The CDR3 runs to 14 residues. The ends lost 6 bases at V and 6 bases at J; junction bases unmatched: 5. The V call is TRBV6-5, the J call TRBJ2-3, with 11 positions matching TRBD2. The clonotype was recovered from a man aged 40-49 years who had recovered from COVID-19. Material for sequencing was PBMCs or T cells enriched from blood (not recorded which). The CDR3 coding sequence is TGTGCCAGCAGCTCCATAGCGGGAGGGGATACGCAGTATTTT. Its translation: CASSSIAGGDTQYF.